These 32 T cell receptor beta chains came from one sample sequenced in a study of blood T cell repertoires in COVID-19. The method was immunoSEQ multiplex PCR; TCRdb's version includes in-frame clones alone and lacks a portion of them. The sample yields about 160,000 clones, 80% seen once. The material sequenced was PBMCs or T cells enriched from blood (not recorded which). Every receptor here comes from a man aged 35 to 55 who had recovered from COVID-19.

This sequence joins TRBV5-1 and TRBJ1-5, with 7 nucleotides matching TRBD1. V lost 0 bases to trimming and J lost 4 bases; unmatched junction nucleotides: 4. The CDR3 has 15 amino acids. CDR1 and CDR2 from the germline V gene are SGHRS and YFSETQ. The CDR3 nucleotides are TGCGCCAGCAGCTTGGGTGGGACAGAGAATCAGCCCCAGCATTTT. Protein product: CASSLGGTENQPQHF.

This clone appeared a single time. This sequence joins TRBV12-3 or TRBV12-4 and TRBJ1-1; maybe TRBD1 (5 bases). V lost 3 bases and J 6 bases, leaving 11 bases between the germline ends. The CDR3 extends over 13 amino acids. The CDR3 DNA follows: TGTGCCAGCAGTTTGCGGGGGGAGGCTGAAGCTTTCTTT. It translates to CASSLRGEAEAFF.

The chain has TRBV3-1 (or the pseudogene TRBV3-2) and TRBJ1-2; D is ambiguous. The V end was cut by 0 bases, the J end by 2 bases, with 4 bases between. This CDR3 has 13 residues. Germline values: CDR1 LGHDT, CDR2 YNNKEL (reference sequence). CDR3: CASSQERNYGYTF. DNA of the CDR3: TGTGCCAGCAGCCAAGAGCGGAACTATGGCTACACCTTC.

V is TRBV14 and J is TRBJ2-7, with TRBD2 matching 7 bases. The CDR3 contains 13 residues. Germline values: CDR1 SGHDN, CDR2 FVKESK. J was trimmed by 7 bases and V by 0 bases; bases with no gene match: 3. The CDR3 loop reads CASSQDLGGEQYV. CDR3 nucleotide sequence: TGTGCCAGCAGCCAAGATCTGGGAGGGGAGCAGTACGTC.

This chain links TRBV5-8 with TRBJ1-5; D may be TRBD1 (5 bases). The length of the CDR3 is 13 residues. CDR1 and CDR2 (germline): SGHTS, YDEGEE. V was pared by 1 base and J by 4 bases, with 6 bases between. The CDR3 reads CASSLRGNQPQHF. The CDR3 nucleotides are TGTGCCAGCAGCTTGAGGGGTAATCAGCCCCAGCATTTT.

The rearrangement uses TRBV2 and TRBJ2-2; 8 bases are a match to TRBD1. Looked up from germline, CDR1 is SNHLY and CDR2 is FYNNEI. The CDR3 totals 20 residues. With V trimmed by 6 bases and J by 0 bases, 18 bases remained unmatched. As DNA, the CDR3 is TGTGCCAGCAGCGGCCAACGGCGACAGGGGAGAGCCGCGAACACCGGGGAGCTGTTTTTT. This translates into CASSGQRRQGRAANTGELFF.

The V and J genes are TRBV19 and TRBJ1-2; 9 bases match TRBD1. The CDR3 covers 17 residues. Germline CDR1 reads LNHDA; CDR2 reads SQIVND (reference sequence). The J segment lost 4 bases and the V segment lost 2 bases, leaving 11 bases of the junction unmatched. The CDR3 nucleotides are TGTGCCAGTAGTATACGGGGACAGGGCAACTCTCGCTATGGCTACACCTTC. Translated: CASSIRGQGNSRYGYTF.

J is TRBJ2-5 and V is TRBV27; TRBD2 matches at 7 bases. CDR3 length: 14 amino acids. In germline, CDR1 is MNHEY, CDR2 SMNVEV (reference sequence). With 6 bases clipped from V and 2 bases from J, the junction kept 6 bases outside the gene matches. The CDR3 coding sequence is TGTGCCAGCAGCCTCCGGGGGGTTCAAGAGACCCAGTACTTC. Translation: CASSLRGVQETQYF.

This chain links TRBV5-1 with TRBJ2-2; D ambiguous. The V end was cut by 4 bases, the J end by 1 base, with 11 bases between. CDR3 size: 15 residues. Germline lookup yields CDR1 SGHRS and CDR2 YFSETQ. The CDR3 DNA sequence: TGCGCCAGCAGCGCCTCTAGAGAGAACACCGGGGAGCTGTTTTTT. It is translated as CASSASRENTGELFF.

The rearrangement links TRBV6-2 or TRBV6-3 to TRBJ2-1; TRBD2 agrees at 10 bases. Germline values: CDR1 MNHEY, CDR2 SVGEGT. The CDR3 is 14 residues long. V trimming: 6 bases; J trimming: 8 bases; junction bases outside the gene matches: 7. DNA of the CDR3: TGTGCCAGCAGCCTGGGACTAGCGATCGATGAGCAGTTCTTC. This sequence encodes CASSLGLAIDEQFF.

This rearrangement joins TRBV2 to TRBJ2-3; tentatively, D is TRBD2 (6 bases). Germline loops: CDR1 SNHLY, CDR2 FYNNEI. V gave up 7 bases and J gave up 8 bases, with 22 bases separating them. The CDR3 runs to 15 residues. The CDR3 region is CASILWASEAGTQYF. In nucleotides, the CDR3 is TGTGCCAGCATCCTATGGGCTAGCGAGGCGGGTACGCAGTATTTT.

This clone appeared a single time. The J gene is TRBJ1-4, the V gene TRBV9, with a tentative D call TRBD1 (5 bases). CDR1 and CDR2 (germline): SGDLS, YYNGEE. V was pared by 4 bases and J by 5 bases, with 15 bases between. The CDR3 contains 15 residues. CDR3 DNA sequence: TGTGCCAGCAGCTCCTCGCCCCGGGGGAATGAAAAACTGTTTTTT. Protein product: CASSSSPRGNEKLFF.

CDR3 nucleotides: TGTGCCAGCAGCTTACGGACAAGCCGTAATTCACCCCTCCACTTT. It codes for CASSLRTSRNSPLHF. The V and J genes are TRBV5-8 and TRBJ1-6, with D tentatively TRBD1 (5 bases). CDR1 and CDR2 (germline): SGHTS, YDEGEE. There are 15 residues in the CDR3. The ends were cut back, 2 bases at V and 6 bases at J, with 12 bases in the middle.

This chain connects TRBV7-8 to TRBJ2-7; maybe TRBD2 (6 bases). The CDR3 is 14 residues long. Germline values: CDR1 SGHVS, CDR2 FQNEAQ. Between the trimmed V and J ends, which lost 5 bases and 3 bases, there was a span of 14 bases. CDR3: CASSLGPDYYEQYV. The DNA of the CDR3 is TGTGCCAGCAGCCTCGGTCCGGACTACTACGAGCAGTACGTC.

This rearrangement joins TRBV7-2 to TRBJ2-3; D gene uncertain. Trimming took 1 base from V and 1 from J, leaving 18 bases between them. The length of the CDR3 is 18 residues. In germline, CDR1 is SGHTA, CDR2 FQGNSA. The CDR3 is CASSLGSYFGGGTDTQYF. The CDR3 region has the DNA TGTGCCAGCAGCTTAGGTTCCTACTTCGGTGGAGGCACAGATACGCAGTATTTT.

The V and J genes are TRBV15 and TRBJ2-7; perhaps TRBD2 as D (6 bases). The CDR3 has 12 amino acids. Germline V gene sequence: CDR1 LNHNV, CDR2 YYDKDF (reference sequence). V dropped 5 bases and J dropped 1 base, with 6 bases sitting between them. In DNA, the CDR3 is TGTGCCACCAGCGGGGGGTCCTACGAGCAGTACGTC. It translates to CATSGGSYEQYV.

This clone was observed a few times. V usage is TRBV6-2 or TRBV6-3 and J usage is TRBJ1-2, with 9 nucleotides matching TRBD1. Per germline, CDR1 MNHEY and CDR2 SVGEGT. This CDR3 has 15 residues. Germline trimming cut 5 bases from V and 9 bases from J; bases unmatched to any gene: 13. The CDR3 DNA is TGTGCCAGCAGTCCCGGGCGGGACAGGGTTGTAAGCTACACCTTC. Its protein is CASSPGRDRVVSYTF.

There are a few counts of this clone. One junction end disagrees with the germline gene, perhaps due to a read error. The chain carries TRBV6-5 and TRBJ1-2; 7 nucleotides agree with TRBD1. The CDR3 extends over 12 amino acids. The germline V gene has CDR1 MNHEY and CDR2 SVGAGI. CDR3 sequence: CASTYAGGGYTF. The CDR3, as DNA: TGTGCCAGCACTTACGCAGGGGGTGGCTACACCTTC.

This clone came up a few times. The V and J genes are TRBV6-5 and TRBJ1-2, with D perhaps matching TRBD1 (5 bases). CDR3 length: 13 residues. The germline gives CDR1 MNHEY, CDR2 SVGAGI. The ends were cut back, 2 bases at V and 4 bases at J, with 8 bases in the middle. CDR3 sequence reads: CASSYDSLYGYTF. CDR3 in DNA: TGTGCCAGCAGTTACGACAGCCTCTATGGCTACACCTTC.

This chain links TRBV5-6 with TRBJ2-1, with no clear D. Trimming removed 3 bases from V and 5 bases from J, with 6 bases in between. Germline V lookup: CDR1 SGHDT, CDR2 YYEEEE. The CDR3 is made up of 12 amino acids. The CDR3 region has the DNA TGTGCCAGCAGCTCGAGCCACAATGAGCAGTTCTTC. Translating gives CASSSSHNEQFF.

The V and J genes are TRBV4-1 and TRBJ1-1; D remains unclear. The CDR3 contains 16 residues. Per germline, CDR1 MGHRA and CDR2 YSYEKL. The germline V and J ends were trimmed by 2 bases and 0 bases, with 13 bases remaining between them. The CDR3 loop is CASSQPITGLNTEAFF. The CDR3 coding sequence is TGCGCCAGCAGCCAACCCATAACGGGGTTGAACACTGAAGCTTTCTTT.

This clone was detected only once. The chain couples TRBV11-2 to TRBJ2-2; tentatively, D is TRBD1 (5 bases). Trimming took 4 bases from V and 0 from J, leaving 12 bases between them. Germline V gives CDR1 SGHAT, CDR2 FQNNGV. The CDR3 is 16 residues long. CDR3: CASSSTGATNTGELFF. In nucleotides, the CDR3 is TGTGCCAGCAGCTCCACTGGGGCAACGAACACCGGGGAGCTGTTTTTT. The full variable domain, in which reference TRBV11-2 and TRBJ2-2 provide the parts outside the CDR3, is EAGVAQSPRYKIIEKRQSVAFWCNPISGHATLYWYQQILGQGPKLLIQFQNNGVVDDSQLPKDRFSAERLKGVDSTLKIQPAKLEDSAVYLCASSSTGATNTGELFFGEGSRLTVL.

This sequence joins TRBV6-5 and TRBJ2-2; no reliable D call. Deletions cut 8 bases from V and 0 bases from J, with 7 bases between. The CDR3 contains 13 residues. CDR1 and CDR2 (germline): MNHEY, SVGAGI. CDR3 in DNA: TGTGCCAGCGTACAATCGAACACCGGGGAGCTGTTTTTT. It codes for CASVQSNTGELFF.

The chain recombines TRBV7-2 with TRBJ1-2; no clear D gene. V gave up 4 bases and J gave up 5 bases, with 5 bases separating them. Germline lookup yields CDR1 SGHTA and CDR2 FQGNSA. This CDR3 is 11 amino acids long. The CDR3 sequence: CASSSLYGYTF. CDR3 DNA: TGTGCCAGCAGCTCTTTATATGGCTACACCTTC.

This chain uses TRBV30 with TRBJ1-6, with TRBD1 as a possible D gene (6 bases). The CDR3 extends over 15 amino acids. Germline lookup yields CDR1 GTSNPN and CDR2 SVGIG (reference sequence). The V gene lost 2 bases and the J gene lost 5 bases, with 13 bases spanning the gap. The CDR3 spells CAWSSGGAHNSPLHF. CDR3 DNA: TGTGCCTGGAGTTCGGGGGGCGCTCATAATTCACCCCTCCACTTT.

V usage is TRBV19 and J usage is TRBJ2-7; 10 nucleotides align to TRBD1. Germline loops: CDR1 LNHDA, CDR2 SQIVND (reference sequence). J was trimmed by 2 bases and V by 6 bases; bases with no gene match: 10. The CDR3 totals 16 residues. CDR3 residues: CASSPEGQGIAYEQYF. CDR3 DNA sequence: TGTGCCAGTAGCCCTGAGGGACAGGGGATTGCCTACGAGCAGTACTTC.

This clone was seen a few times. The chain recombines TRBV6-5 with TRBJ1-3; D is unresolved. Trimming took 4 bases from V and 0 from J, leaving 10 bases between them. Germline V gene data show CDR1 as MNHEY and CDR2 as SVGAGI. CDR3 length: 15 amino acids. The CDR3 DNA sequence: TGTGCCAGCAGTTTGACAATTACCTCTGGAAACACCATATATTTT. It is translated as CASSLTITSGNTIYF.

The gene calls are TRBV7-2 and TRBJ1-1; TRBD1 might be the D (6 bases). V lost 3 bases, J lost 11 bases, and 16 bases lay in between. The CDR3 sequence is 13 residues long. Germline CDR1 SGHTA, CDR2 FQGNSA. CDR3 in DNA: TGTGCCAGCAGCTTCACCACAGGGTTATGGGCTTTCTTT. As protein: CASSFTTGLWAFF.

The chain has TRBV5-1 and TRBJ1-1, with D hard to call. The CDR3 is made up of 13 amino acids. Trimming pared 1 base from V and 4 bases from J, leaving 8 bases between. Germline values: CDR1 SGHRS, CDR2 YFSETQ. This CDR3 is CASSLLSATEAFF. CDR3 coding DNA: TGCGCCAGCAGCTTGCTCAGTGCCACTGAAGCTTTCTTT.

The chain joins TRBV6-2 or TRBV6-3 to TRBJ1-6; D is unclear. This CDR3 is 16 amino acids long. The V end lost 6 bases, the J end lost 7 bases, and 19 bases lay between the germline ends. CDR1 is MNHEY, CDR2 SVGEGT, per germline. This chain's CDR3 is CASSPPRGSTNSPLHF. DNA of the CDR3: TGTGCCAGCAGCCCCCCCCGTGGCTCAACCAATTCACCCCTCCACTTT.

V usage is TRBV7-3 and J usage is TRBJ1-2; 10 bases align to TRBD1. After removal of 5 bases from V and 2 bases from J, the junction contained 2 bases not matched to a gene. From germline, CDR1 is SGHTA and CDR2 FQGTGA. The CDR3 has 14 amino acids. The CDR3 loop reads CASSPGQGNYGYTF. CDR3 nucleotides: TGTGCCAGCAGCCCGGGACAGGGGAACTATGGCTACACCTTC.

The rearrangement uses TRBV6-2 or TRBV6-3 and TRBJ2-1; a weak D match, TRBD2 (5 bases). The germline V gene encodes CDR1 MNHEY and CDR2 SVGEGT. The CDR3 extends over 13 amino acids. V was trimmed by 4 bases and J by 10 bases, leaving 14 bases between them. As DNA, the CDR3 is TGTGCCAGCAGTTCGGACTGGCGGACCGAGCAGTTCTTC. Amino acids: CASSSDWRTEQFF.